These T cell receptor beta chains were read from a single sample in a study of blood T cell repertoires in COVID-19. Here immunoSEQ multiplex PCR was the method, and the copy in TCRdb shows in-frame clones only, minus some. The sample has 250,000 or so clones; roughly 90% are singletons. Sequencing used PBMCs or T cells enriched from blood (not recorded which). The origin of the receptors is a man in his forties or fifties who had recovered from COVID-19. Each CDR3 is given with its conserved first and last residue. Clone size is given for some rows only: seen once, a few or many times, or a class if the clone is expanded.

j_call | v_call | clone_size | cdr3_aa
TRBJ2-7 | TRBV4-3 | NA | CASSQGVGGIRYEQYF
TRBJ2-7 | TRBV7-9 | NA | CASSPGGAQYF
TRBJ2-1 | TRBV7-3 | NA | CASSRLAGGNEQFF
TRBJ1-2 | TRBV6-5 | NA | CASSYGRGLGYTF
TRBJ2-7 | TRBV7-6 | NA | CASSLNRGGNEQYF
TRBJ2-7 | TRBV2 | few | CASRTGQGYEQYF
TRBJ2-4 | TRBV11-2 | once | CASSDWAGSKNIQYF
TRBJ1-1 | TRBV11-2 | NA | CASSLIGGSGDTEAFF
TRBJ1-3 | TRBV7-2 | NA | CASSSDWSSGNTIYF
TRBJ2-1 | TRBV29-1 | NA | CSVGLYNEQFF
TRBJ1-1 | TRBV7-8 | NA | CASSLTMNTEAFF
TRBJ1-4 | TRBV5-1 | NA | CASSLIATNEKLFF
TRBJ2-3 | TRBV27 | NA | CASSPHRGVDVDTQYF
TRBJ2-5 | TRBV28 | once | CASNPAGVETQYF
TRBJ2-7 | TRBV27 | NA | CASRSLYSEQYF
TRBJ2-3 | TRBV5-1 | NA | CASSLEVLAGGYDTQYF